This TCR beta chain is from a study of blood T cell repertoires in COVID-19. In germline, CDR1 is SQVTM, CDR2 ANQGSEA. The CDR3 is made up of 13 amino acids. V was clipped by 7 bases and J by 2 bases; unmatched bases: 3. The assay was immunoSEQ multiplex PCR, and TCRdb's table has in-frame clones only and misses some. The repertoire holds around 100,000 clones, with approximately 80% as singletons. Material: peripheral blood. The chain combines TRBV29-1 with TRBJ1-3; 9 bases map to TRBD1. The sequence was obtained from a human donor in a cohort sampled during active COVID-19. This CDR3 is CSGRQGAGNTIYF. The CDR3 region has the DNA TGCAGCGGGCGACAGGGGGCTGGAAACACCATATATTTT.